This T cell receptor (beta chain) was sequenced during a study of blood T cell repertoires in COVID-19. Study overall: Sample material is recorded as cDNA or gDNA derived from T cells, B-cell-depleted T cells, or PBMCs.

Using immunoSEQ multiplex PCR, the repertoire was profiled, and TCRdb retains in-frame clones only, with some absent. The profile shows over 140,000 clones, about four fifths of them singletons. The germline V gene encodes CDR1 SGHAT and CDR2 FQNNGV. V lost 6 bases, J lost 1 base, and 3 bases lay in between. The CDR3 covers 12 residues. This chain uses TRBV11-2 with TRBJ2-2; no firm D call. This TCR was sampled from a woman aged 60 to 75 with acute or convalescent COVID-19. Sequenced material: peripheral blood. The CDR3 is CASSRNTGELFF. The CDR3, as DNA: TGTGCCAGCAGTCGGAACACCGGGGAGCTGTTTTTT. The whole variable domain, remainder taken from reference TRBV11-2 and TRBJ2-2, is EAGVAQSPRYKIIEKRQSVAFWCNPISGHATLYWYQQILGQGPKLLIQFQNNGVVDDSQLPKDRFSAERLKGVDSTLKIQPAKLEDSAVYLCASSRNTGELFFGEGSRLTVL.